This TCR beta chain was identified in a study of T-cell reconstitution after alpha-beta-depleted transplantation in children. Points from the study as a whole: Two months or so post-transplant, alpha-beta T cells reportedly derived from several hundred expanded graft clones. One year post-transplant, T-cell counts and diversity were largely derived from T cells produced anew.

The length of the CDR3 is 16 residues. CDR1 and CDR2 (germline): SQVTM, ANQGSEA. V shed 3 bases and J 4 bases; nucleotides not matched to a gene: 8. During its preparation, the TCRbeta library received unique molecular identifiers. TCRdb fed the PCR reads into MiXCR, producing one record per CDR3 protein. The sample consists of hundreds of thousands of distinct CDR3 sequences, approximately 15% of them appearing once. Of note for this clonotype: Its target is not known.

The sequences come from PBMCs, mostly from graft donor cells, collected 360 days after TCRalphabeta/CD19-depleted stem cell transplant. This TCR came from a male patient between 10 and 17 years old who had a stem cell transplant for acute lymphoblastic leukemia, so the T cells may come from the graft donor. The chain combines TRBV29-1 with TRBJ2-1, with 11 bases aligning to TRBD1. CDR3 region: CSVDRPGTGGYNEQFF. The DNA for the CDR3 is TGCAGCGTTGACCGACCCGGGACAGGGGGTTACAATGAGCAGTTCTTC.